This T cell receptor beta chain stems from a study of CDR3 diversity in severe acne. TCRdb independently ran MiXCR on the PCR reads; one entry per CDR3 protein. The repertoire holds over 90,000 distinct CDR3 sequences, approximately 47% seen once, with 9.5% to 15% in the top ten. Concerning this clonotype: This CDR3 fails to terminate in the conserved phenylalanine or tryptophan, so it likely reflects a read error.

The sequence was obtained from a male donor with acne. Sample: blood.

CDR3 sequence reads: CASSYGPGYYEQYS. The CDR3 DNA is TGTGCCAGCAGCTACGGGCCAGGCTACTACGAGCAGTACTCC. The gene calls are TRBV7-3 and TRBJ2-7; D gene unclear. The CDR3 loop spans 14 amino acids. Trimming removed 4 bases from V and 3 bases from J, with 13 bases in between. CDR1 is SGHTA and CDR2 is FQGTGA in the germline V gene.